One sample yielded the 3 T cell receptor beta chains listed below, sequenced in a study of shared clonotypes between healthy human individuals. Clones were read by immunoSEQ multiplex PCR, and TCRdb kept only the in-frame ones, dropping some. The sample lists about 490,000 clones, around 80% occurring once. The material sequenced was PBMCs. The receptor set was obtained from a middle-aged woman in good health. Some clones in this sample may be carry-over from other donors' samples.

The chain uses TRBV29-1 and TRBJ2-1, with TRBD2 as a possible D gene (6 bases). This CDR3 spans 13 amino acids. V lost 7 bases, J lost 7 bases, and 17 bases lay in between. The germline gives CDR1 SQVTM, CDR2 ANQGSEA. The CDR3 reads CSGQMFGGNEQFF. The CDR3 nucleotides are TGCAGCGGTCAGATGTTCGGGGGAAATGAGCAGTTCTTC.

Only a few counts were recorded for this clone. The rearrangement links TRBV10-1 to TRBJ2-7; 16 bases fit TRBD2. There are 14 residues in the CDR3. The ends lost 8 bases at V and 7 bases at J; junction bases unmatched: 5. CDR1 WNHNN and CDR2 SYGVQD come from the germline V gene (reference sequence). The CDR3 DNA reads as TGCGCCAGCCGGGGACTAGCGGGAGGGGAAGAGCAGTACTTC. Amino acids: CASRGLAGGEEQYF.

V gene TRBV7-3 combines with J gene TRBJ2-2; TRBD1 aligns across 7 bases. Germline V gene sequence: CDR1 SGHTA, CDR2 FQGTGA. V trimming: 3 bases; J trimming: 2 bases; junction bases outside the gene matches: 6. This CDR3 contains 16 residues. The CDR3 is CASSFSGTANTGELFF. The CDR3 region has the DNA TGTGCCAGCAGCTTCTCCGGGACAGCCAACACCGGGGAGCTGTTTTTT.